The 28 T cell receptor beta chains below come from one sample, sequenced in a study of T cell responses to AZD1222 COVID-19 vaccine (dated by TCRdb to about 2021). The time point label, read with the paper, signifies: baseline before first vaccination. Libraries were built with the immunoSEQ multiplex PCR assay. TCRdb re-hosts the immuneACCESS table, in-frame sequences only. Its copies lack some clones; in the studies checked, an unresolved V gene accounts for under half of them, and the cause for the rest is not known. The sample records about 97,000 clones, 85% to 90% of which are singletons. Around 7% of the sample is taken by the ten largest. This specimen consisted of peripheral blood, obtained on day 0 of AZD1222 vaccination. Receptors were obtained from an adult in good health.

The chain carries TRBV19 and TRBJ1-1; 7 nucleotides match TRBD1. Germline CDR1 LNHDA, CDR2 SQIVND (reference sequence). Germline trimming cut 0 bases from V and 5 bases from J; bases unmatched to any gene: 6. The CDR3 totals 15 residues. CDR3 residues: CASSIDRAGGTEAFF. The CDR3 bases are TGTGCCAGTAGTATAGATCGGGCAGGGGGTACTGAAGCTTTCTTT.

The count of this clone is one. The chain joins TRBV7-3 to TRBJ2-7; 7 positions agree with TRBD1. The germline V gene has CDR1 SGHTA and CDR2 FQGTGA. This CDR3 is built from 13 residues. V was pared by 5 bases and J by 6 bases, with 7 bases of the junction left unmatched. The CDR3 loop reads CASSLQGSVEQYF. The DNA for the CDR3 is TGTGCCAGCAGCCTACAGGGGTCGGTCGAGCAGTACTTC.

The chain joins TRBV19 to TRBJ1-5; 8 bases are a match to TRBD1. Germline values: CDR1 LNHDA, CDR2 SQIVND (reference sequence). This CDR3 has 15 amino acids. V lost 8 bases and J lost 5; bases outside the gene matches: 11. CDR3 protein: CASQEGQGRYQPQHF. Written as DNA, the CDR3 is TGTGCCAGTCAAGAAGGACAGGGAAGATATCAGCCCCAGCATTTT.

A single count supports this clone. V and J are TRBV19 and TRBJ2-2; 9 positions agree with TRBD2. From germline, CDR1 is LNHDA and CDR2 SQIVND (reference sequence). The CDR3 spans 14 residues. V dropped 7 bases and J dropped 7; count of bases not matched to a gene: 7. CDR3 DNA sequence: TGTGCCAGTATAGCGGGAGATACCAACGGGGAGCTGTTTTTT. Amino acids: CASIAGDTNGELFF.

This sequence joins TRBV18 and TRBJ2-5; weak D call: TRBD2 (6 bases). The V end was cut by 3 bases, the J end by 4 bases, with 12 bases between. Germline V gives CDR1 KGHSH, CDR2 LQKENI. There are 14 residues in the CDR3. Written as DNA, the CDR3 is TGTGCCAGCTCACCGGCGACTAGTCCAGAGACCCAGTACTTC. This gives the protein CASSPATSPETQYF.

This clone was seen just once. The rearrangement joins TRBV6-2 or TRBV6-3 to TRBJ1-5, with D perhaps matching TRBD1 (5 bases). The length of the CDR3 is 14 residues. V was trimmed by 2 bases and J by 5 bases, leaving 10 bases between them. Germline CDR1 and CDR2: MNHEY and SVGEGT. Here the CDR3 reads CASSYGGYDQPQHF. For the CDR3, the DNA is TGTGCCAGCAGTTACGGGGGTTACGATCAGCCCCAGCATTTT.

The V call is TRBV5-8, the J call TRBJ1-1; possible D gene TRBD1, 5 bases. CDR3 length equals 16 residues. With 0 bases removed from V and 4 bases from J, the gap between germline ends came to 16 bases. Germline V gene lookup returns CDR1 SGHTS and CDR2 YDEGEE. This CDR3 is CASSLVYGTGGTEAFF. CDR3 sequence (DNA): TGTGCCAGCAGCTTGGTGTACGGGACGGGGGGCACTGAAGCTTTCTTT.

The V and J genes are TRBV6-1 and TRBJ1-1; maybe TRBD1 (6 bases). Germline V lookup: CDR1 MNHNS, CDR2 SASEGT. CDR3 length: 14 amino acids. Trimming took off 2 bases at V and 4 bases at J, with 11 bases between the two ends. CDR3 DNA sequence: TGTGCCAGCAGTGAACGGGGGGGCCCCACTGAAGCTTTCTTT. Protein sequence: CASSERGGPTEAFF.

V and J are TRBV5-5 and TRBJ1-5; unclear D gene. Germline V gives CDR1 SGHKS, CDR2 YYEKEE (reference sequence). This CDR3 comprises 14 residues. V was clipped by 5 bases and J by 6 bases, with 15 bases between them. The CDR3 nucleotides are TGTGCCAGCAGTTCGTACCTGGGCGGTCAGCCCCAGCATTTT. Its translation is CASSSYLGGQPQHF.

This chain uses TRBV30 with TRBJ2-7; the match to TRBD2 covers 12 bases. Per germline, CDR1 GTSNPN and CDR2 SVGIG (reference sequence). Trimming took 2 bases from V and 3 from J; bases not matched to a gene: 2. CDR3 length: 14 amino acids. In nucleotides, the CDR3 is TGTGCCTGGAGTAAGGGACTAGCGGGCTACGAGCAGTACTTC. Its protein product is CAWSKGLAGYEQYF.

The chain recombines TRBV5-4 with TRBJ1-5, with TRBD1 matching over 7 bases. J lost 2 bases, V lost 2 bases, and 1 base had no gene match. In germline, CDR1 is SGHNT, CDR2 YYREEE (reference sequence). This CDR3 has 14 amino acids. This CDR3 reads CASSFQGGNQPQHF. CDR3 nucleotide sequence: TGTGCCAGCAGCTTCCAGGGGGGCAATCAGCCCCAGCATTTT.

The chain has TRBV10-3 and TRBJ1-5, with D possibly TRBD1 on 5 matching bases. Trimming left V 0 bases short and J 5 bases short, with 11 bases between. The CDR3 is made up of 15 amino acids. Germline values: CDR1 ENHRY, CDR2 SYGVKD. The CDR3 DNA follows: TGTGCCATCAGTGAGTCGACTGGGGGGGATCAGCCCCAGCATTTT. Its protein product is CAISESTGGDQPQHF.

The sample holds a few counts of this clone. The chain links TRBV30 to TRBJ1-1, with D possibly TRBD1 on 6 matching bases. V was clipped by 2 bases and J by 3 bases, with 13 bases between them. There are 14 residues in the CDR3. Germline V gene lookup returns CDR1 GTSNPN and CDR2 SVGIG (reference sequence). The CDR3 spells CAWSYREGYTEAFF. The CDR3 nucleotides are TGTGCCTGGAGTTACAGGGAGGGGTACACTGAAGCTTTCTTT.

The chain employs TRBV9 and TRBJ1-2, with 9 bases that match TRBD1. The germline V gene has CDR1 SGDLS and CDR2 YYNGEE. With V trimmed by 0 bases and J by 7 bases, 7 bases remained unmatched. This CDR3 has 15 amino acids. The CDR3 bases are TGTGCCAGCAGCGTAGAAGGACAGGGGCCGATTGGCTACACCTTC. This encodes CASSVEGQGPIGYTF. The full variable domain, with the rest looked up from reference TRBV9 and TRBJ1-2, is DSGVTQTPKHLITATGQRVTLRCSPRSGDLSVYWYQQSLDQGLQFLIQYYNGEERAKGNILERFSAQQFPDLHSELNLSSLELGDSALYFCASSVEGQGPIGYTFGSGTRLTVV.

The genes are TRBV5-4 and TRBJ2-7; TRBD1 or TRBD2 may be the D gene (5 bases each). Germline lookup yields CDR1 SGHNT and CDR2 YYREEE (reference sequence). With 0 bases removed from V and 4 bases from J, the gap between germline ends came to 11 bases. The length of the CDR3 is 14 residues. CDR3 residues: CASSLDLWGYEQYF. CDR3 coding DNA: TGTGCCAGCAGCTTGGATCTTTGGGGGTACGAGCAGTACTTC.

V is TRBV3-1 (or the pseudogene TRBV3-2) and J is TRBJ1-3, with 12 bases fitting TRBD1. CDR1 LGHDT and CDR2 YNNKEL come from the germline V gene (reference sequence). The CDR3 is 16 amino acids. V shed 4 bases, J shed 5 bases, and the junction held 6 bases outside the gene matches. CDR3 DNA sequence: TGTGCCAGCAGCCTTCAGGGGGACAGGGGGCGAAACACCATATATTTT. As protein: CASSLQGDRGRNTIYF.

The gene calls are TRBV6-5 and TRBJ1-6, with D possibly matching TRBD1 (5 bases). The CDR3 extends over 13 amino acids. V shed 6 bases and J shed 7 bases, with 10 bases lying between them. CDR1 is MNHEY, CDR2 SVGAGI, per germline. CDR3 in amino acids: CASSNPGNSPLHF. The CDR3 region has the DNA TGTGCCAGCAGCAACCCAGGGAATTCACCCCTCCACTTT.

As DNA, the CDR3 is TGCGCCAGCAGCTTGTCCCCGGGGATGGCTCAGCCCCAGCATTTT. Translating gives CASSLSPGMAQPQHF. The rearrangement joins TRBV5-1 to TRBJ1-5, with D unresolved. CDR1 is SGHRS, CDR2 YFSETQ, per germline. The CDR3 sequence is 15 residues long. The V gene lost 1 base and the J gene lost 6 bases, with 14 bases spanning the gap.

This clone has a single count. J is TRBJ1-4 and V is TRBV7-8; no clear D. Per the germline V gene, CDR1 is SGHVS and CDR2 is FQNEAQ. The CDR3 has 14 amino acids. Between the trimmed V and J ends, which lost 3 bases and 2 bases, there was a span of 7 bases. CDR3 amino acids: CASSLARTNEKLFF. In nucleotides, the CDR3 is TGTGCCAGCAGCTTGGCGCGCACTAATGAAAAACTGTTTTTT.

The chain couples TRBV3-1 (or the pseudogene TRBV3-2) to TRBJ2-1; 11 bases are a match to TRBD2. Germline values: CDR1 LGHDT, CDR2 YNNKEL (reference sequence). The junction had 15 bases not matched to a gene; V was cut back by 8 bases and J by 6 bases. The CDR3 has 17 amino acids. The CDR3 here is CASDSLAGGTASNEQFF. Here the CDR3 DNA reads TGTGCCAGCGACTCTTTAGCGGGGGGGACCGCAAGCAATGAGCAGTTCTTC.

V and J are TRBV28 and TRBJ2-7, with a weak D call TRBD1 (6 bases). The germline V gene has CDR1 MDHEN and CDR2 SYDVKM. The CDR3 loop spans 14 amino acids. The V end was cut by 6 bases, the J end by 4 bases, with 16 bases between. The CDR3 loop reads CASSIPLGAYEQYF. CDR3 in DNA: TGTGCCAGCAGCATCCCCCTGGGGGCTTACGAGCAGTACTTC. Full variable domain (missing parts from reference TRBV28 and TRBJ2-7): DVKVTQSSRYLVKRTGEKVFLECVQDMDHENMFWYRQDPGLGLRLIYFSYDVKMKEKGDIPEGYSVSREKKERFSLILESASTNQTSMYLCASSIPLGAYEQYFGPGTRLTVT.

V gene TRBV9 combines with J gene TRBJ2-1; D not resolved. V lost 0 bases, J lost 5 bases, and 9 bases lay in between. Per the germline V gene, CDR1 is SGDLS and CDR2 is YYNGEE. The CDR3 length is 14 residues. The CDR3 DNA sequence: TGTGCCAGCAGCGTAGGACATGTAAACAATGAGCAGTTCTTC. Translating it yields CASSVGHVNNEQFF.

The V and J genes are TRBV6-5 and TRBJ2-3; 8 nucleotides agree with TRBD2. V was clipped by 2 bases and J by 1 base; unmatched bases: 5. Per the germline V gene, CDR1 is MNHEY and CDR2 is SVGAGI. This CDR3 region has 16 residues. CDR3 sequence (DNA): TGTGCCAGCAGTTACAGAGGGCGGGGGGGCACAGATACGCAGTATTTT. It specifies CASSYRGRGGTDTQYF.

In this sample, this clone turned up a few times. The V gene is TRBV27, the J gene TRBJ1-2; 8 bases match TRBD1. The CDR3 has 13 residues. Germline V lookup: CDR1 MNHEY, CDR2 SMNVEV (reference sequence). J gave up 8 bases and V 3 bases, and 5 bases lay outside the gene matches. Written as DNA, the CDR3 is TGTGCCAGCAGTTTCTCCGGGACAGGAGGCTACACCTTC. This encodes CASSFSGTGGYTF.

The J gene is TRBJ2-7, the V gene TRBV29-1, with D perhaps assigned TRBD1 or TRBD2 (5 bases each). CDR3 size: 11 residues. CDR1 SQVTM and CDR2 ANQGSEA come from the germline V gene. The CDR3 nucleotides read TGCAGTGGGACCATCTCCTACGAGCAGTACTTC. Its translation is CSGTISYEQYF.

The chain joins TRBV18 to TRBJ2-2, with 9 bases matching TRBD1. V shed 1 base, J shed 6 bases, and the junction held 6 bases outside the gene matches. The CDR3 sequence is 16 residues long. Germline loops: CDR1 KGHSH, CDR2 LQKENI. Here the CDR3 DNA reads TGTGCCAGCTCACCACTGGGACAGGGAGTCCCCGGGGAGCTGTTTTTT. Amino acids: CASSPLGQGVPGELFF.

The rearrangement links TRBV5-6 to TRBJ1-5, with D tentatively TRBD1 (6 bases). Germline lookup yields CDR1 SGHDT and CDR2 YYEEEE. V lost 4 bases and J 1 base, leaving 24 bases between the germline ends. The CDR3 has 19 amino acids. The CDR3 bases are TGTGCCAGCAGCACTCCTCTCCCCTTACAGGGAGGGAGCAATCAGCCCCAGCATTTT. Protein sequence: CASSTPLPLQGGSNQPQHF.

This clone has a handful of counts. CDR3 loop: CASSPHSNPEETQYF. CDR3 coding DNA: TGTGCCAGCAGTCCGCATAGCAACCCGGAAGAGACCCAGTACTTC. The V call is TRBV6-6, the J call TRBJ2-5; D gene unclear. The length of the CDR3 is 15 residues. CDR1 MNHNY and CDR2 SVGAGI come from the germline V gene (reference sequence). Trimming took 5 bases from V and 3 from J, leaving 16 bases between them.